Each of the 10 T cell receptor beta chains below was sequenced from the same sample in a study of T cell repertoires in cytomegalovirus infection. Via MiXCR, TCRdb re-called the reads, giving one row per CDR3 protein. The repertoire includes a few hundred thousand distinct CDR3 sequences, approximately 46% of them detected once, and 43% sits in the top ten. For these receptors, no antigen is known. This specimen consisted of cultured PBMCs, obtained from culture after CMV antigen stimulation. The source of these receptors is a human donor in good health (CMV status not recorded). Some clones in this sample may be carry-over from other donors' samples.

Remarks on this clonotype: At one of its ends the junction is not consistent with the germline gene, which may arise from a read error. This chain links TRBV7-9 with TRBJ2-7; perhaps D is TRBD1 or TRBD2 (6 bases each). The CDR3 sequence is 12 residues long. Germline loops: CDR1 SEHNR, CDR2 FQNEAQ (reference sequence). CDR3 protein: CASSLEGEERYF. DNA of the CDR3: TGTGCCAGCAGCTTAGAGGGGGAGGAGCGGTACTTC.

This clonotype was observed a handful of times. This chain joins TRBV7-6 and TRBJ2-1, with 10 bases fitting TRBD2. The CDR3 sequence is 15 residues long. V was pared by 2 bases and J by 7 bases, with 5 bases of the junction left unmatched. The germline V gene has CDR1 SGHVS and CDR2 FNYEAQ. The CDR3 nucleotides are TGTGCCAGCAGCTTATACCTAGCGGGGGATAATGAGCAGTTCTTC. It is translated as CASSLYLAGDNEQFF.

Only a few counts were recorded for this clonotype. The chain has TRBV7-6 and TRBJ2-7; no firm D call. Germline CDR1 SGHVS, CDR2 FNYEAQ. The CDR3 consists of 14 residues. V lost 10 bases and J 0 bases, leaving 16 bases between the germline ends. DNA for the CDR3: TGTGCCAACCACTGGGCCCCCTGCTCCTACGAGCAGTACTTC. This gives the protein CANHWAPCSYEQYF.

Many counts were recorded for this clonotype. The chain employs TRBV12-3 or TRBV12-4 and TRBJ2-6; no clear D gene. The CDR3 spans 13 residues. The V end was cut by 6 bases, the J end by 1 base, with 4 bases between. This CDR3 reads CASSLSGANVLTF. The CDR3, as DNA: TGTGCCAGCAGCTTATCTGGGGCCAACGTCCTGACTTTC.

The chain is built from TRBV29-1 and TRBJ2-1, with 7 bases matching TRBD2. CDR1 and CDR2 from the germline V gene are SQVTM and ANQGSEA. The CDR3 spans 14 residues. Losses at the gene ends were 7 bases for V and 6 bases for J; bases not matched to a gene: 12. CDR3 region: CSANRRENSNEQFF. The DNA for the CDR3 is TGCAGCGCCAATCGGCGGGAGAATAGCAATGAGCAGTTCTTC.

The chain links TRBV30 to TRBJ2-7; 11 bases agree with TRBD1. V dropped 7 bases and J dropped 4; count of bases not matched to a gene: 3. The germline gives CDR1 GTSNPN, CDR2 SVGIG (reference sequence). There are 12 residues in the CDR3. CDR3 residues: CALGQGGYEQYF. CDR3 nucleotides: TGTGCCTTGGGACAGGGGGGGTACGAGCAGTACTTC.

The chain employs TRBV12-3 or TRBV12-4 and TRBJ2-2; D remains ambiguous. Trimming took 3 bases from V and 1 from J, leaving 15 bases between them. This CDR3 has 17 amino acids. CDR3 amino acids: CASSFWQLYQNTGELFF. In nucleotides, the CDR3 is TGTGCCAGCAGTTTCTGGCAGTTATATCAGAACACCGGGGAGCTGTTTTTT.

This clonotype has only a few counts. The chain couples TRBV7-2 to TRBJ2-7; 11 bases match TRBD2. J lost 7 bases, V lost 3 bases, and 8 bases had no gene match. The germline V gene has CDR1 SGHTA and CDR2 FQGNSA. This CDR3 region has 15 residues. CDR3: CASSLLAGGSLEQYF. The DNA for the CDR3 is TGTGCCAGCAGCTTGCTAGCGGGAGGTAGCTTGGAGCAGTACTTC. The complete variable domain, with remaining parts taken from reference TRBV7-2 and TRBJ2-7, reads GAGVSQSPSNKVTEKGKDVELRCDPISGHTALYWYRQSLGQGLEFLIYFQGNSAPDKSGLPSDRFSAERTGGSVSTLTIQRTQQEDSAVYLCASSLLAGGSLEQYFGPGTRLTVT.

A few counts support this clonotype. This chain connects TRBV6-1 to TRBJ2-1, with TRBD1 identical over 8 bases. The V and J ends lost 1 base and 4 bases, in that order; junction bases with no gene match: 9. This CDR3 has 17 amino acids. Germline CDR1 reads MNHNS; CDR2 reads SASEGT. CDR3 loop: CASSEVILDRGYNEQFF. CDR3 bases: TGTGCCAGCAGTGAAGTGATACTTGACAGGGGATACAATGAGCAGTTCTTC.

This chain uses TRBV7-8 with TRBJ2-7; TRBD1 is a possible D gene (6 bases). V dropped 5 bases and J dropped 2 bases, with 13 bases sitting between them. The CDR3 loop spans 14 amino acids. Germline V lookup: CDR1 SGHVS, CDR2 FQNEAQ. Here the CDR3 reads CASSTQGIAYEQYF. The DNA of the CDR3 is TGTGCCAGCAGCACTCAGGGGATCGCCTACGAGCAGTACTTC.